The clone carrying this T cell receptor beta chain was seen a few times. Its target is not known. The data originate from a study of T cells after yellow fever vaccination. In making TCR cDNA, 5'RACE template switching added a universal primer site and UMIs to it. One entry per CDR3 protein, called by TCRdb with MiXCR from the 5' RACE reads. The table records some 300,000 distinct CDR3 sequences, around 11% of them present only once. The V and J ends lost 4 bases and 3 bases, in that order; junction bases with no gene match: 9. Germline V lookup: CDR1 SGDLS, CDR2 YYNGEE. CDR3 length equals 17 residues. Points from the study as a whole: Contamination of FACS-sorted repertoires by abundant clonotypes from the bulk population could occur. Although the secondary response was weaker, it peaked faster, at day 5 versus 15. The booster saw the reappearance of most primary-vaccination clones (roughly 96% CD4, 70% to 90% CD8).

This sequence joins TRBV9 and TRBJ2-5; the match to TRBD2 covers 13 bases. The sequence derives from a man aged 18 to 29 who received the YFV17D yellow fever vaccine. This sample comprised CD4+ T cells sorted from PBMCs, obtained 45 days after the yellow fever booster vaccination. The CDR3 sequence: CASSTGLAGVTKETQYF. The CDR3 nucleotides are TGTGCCAGCAGCACCGGACTAGCGGGGGTTACGAAAGAGACCCAGTACTTC.